The rows below give T cell receptor beta chains drawn from one sample of a study of CD8 T cells in ankylosing spondylitis. TCRdb itself ran the 5' RACE reads through MiXCR, one entry per CDR3 protein. The sample yields 250,000 to 350,000 distinct CDR3 sequences, roughly 20% seen once. Input material: blood, either unsorted or a sorted T cell fraction (not recorded which). The receptor set was obtained from a male donor with ankylosing spondylitis or in good health (not recorded which). CDR3s include the opening cysteine and the closing phenylalanine or tryptophan. The D gene is left open where the match is weak. The size field is filled for only some rows; it gives once, few, many or a size class.

J,size,V,D,DNA,CDR3
TRBJ1-1,-,TRBV5-1,TRBD1,TGCGCCAGCAGCCCTACGACAGGGGAGGACACTGAAGCTTTCTTT,CASSPTTGEDTEAFF
TRBJ2-3,few,TRBV20-1,-,TGCAGTGCTAGAGATCCGGCCCCTACTAGCACAGATACGCAGTATTTT,CSARDPAPTSTDTQYF
TRBJ2-3,few,TRBV5-1,TRBD1,TGCGCCAGCAGCGGGACAGGGTCTAGCACAGATACGCAGTATTTT,CASSGTGSSTDTQYF
TRBJ2-2,many,TRBV20-1,TRBD2,TGCAGTGCTACCTCCGGGACTAGCAAGTTCGGGGAGCTGTTTTTT,CSATSGTSKFGELFF
TRBJ1-1,-,TRBV6-1,-,TGTGCCAGCAGTGCCCCAGGGAGGTACACTGAAGCTTTCTTT,CASSAPGRYTEAFF
TRBJ2-5,-,TRBV10-1,-,TGCGCCAGCAGTGAGGAGGGACGGGGCGCATCAGAGACCCAGTACTTC,CASSEEGRGASETQYF
TRBJ1-2,-,TRBV25-1,TRBD1,TGTGCCAGCAGTGACAAAGGACAGGGTTATGGCTACACCTTC,CASSDKGQGYGYTF
TRBJ1-1,-,TRBV6-2/TRBV6-3,-,TGTGCCAGCGGGGGGAGCTTGAACACTGAAGCTTTCTTT,CASGGSLNTEAFF
TRBJ1-2,-,TRBV18,TRBD1,TGTGCCAGCTCACCCAAGACAGGGGGAACTAACTATGGCTACACCTTC,CASSPKTGGTNYGYTF
TRBJ2-3,many,TRBV20-1,TRBD2,TGCAGTGCTCGTATAGCGGGGCAGGTTGGGGATACGCAGTATTTT,CSARIAGQVGDTQYF
TRBJ2-4,once,TRBV28,-,TGTGCCAGCAGTCGAATCAGGGGTGCGGTGGCCATTCAGTACTTC,CASSRIRGAVAIQYF
TRBJ2-2,few,TRBV4-2,-,TGTGCCAGCAGCCAAGAACAGCTCGGGGAGCTGTTTTTT,CASSQEQLGELFF
TRBJ2-3,-,TRBV5-1,-,TGCGCCAGTAAAACCGGACAGACTAGCACAGATACGCAGTATTTT,CASKTGQTSTDTQYF
TRBJ2-3,-,TRBV3-1,-,TGTGCCAGCAGCCAAGAAGGGCCAGATACGCAGTATTTT,CASSQEGPDTQYF
TRBJ2-1,many,TRBV7-3,-,TGTGCCAGCAGCGAGGGCCCACGTTTGGAGCAGTTCTTC,CASSEGPRLEQFF